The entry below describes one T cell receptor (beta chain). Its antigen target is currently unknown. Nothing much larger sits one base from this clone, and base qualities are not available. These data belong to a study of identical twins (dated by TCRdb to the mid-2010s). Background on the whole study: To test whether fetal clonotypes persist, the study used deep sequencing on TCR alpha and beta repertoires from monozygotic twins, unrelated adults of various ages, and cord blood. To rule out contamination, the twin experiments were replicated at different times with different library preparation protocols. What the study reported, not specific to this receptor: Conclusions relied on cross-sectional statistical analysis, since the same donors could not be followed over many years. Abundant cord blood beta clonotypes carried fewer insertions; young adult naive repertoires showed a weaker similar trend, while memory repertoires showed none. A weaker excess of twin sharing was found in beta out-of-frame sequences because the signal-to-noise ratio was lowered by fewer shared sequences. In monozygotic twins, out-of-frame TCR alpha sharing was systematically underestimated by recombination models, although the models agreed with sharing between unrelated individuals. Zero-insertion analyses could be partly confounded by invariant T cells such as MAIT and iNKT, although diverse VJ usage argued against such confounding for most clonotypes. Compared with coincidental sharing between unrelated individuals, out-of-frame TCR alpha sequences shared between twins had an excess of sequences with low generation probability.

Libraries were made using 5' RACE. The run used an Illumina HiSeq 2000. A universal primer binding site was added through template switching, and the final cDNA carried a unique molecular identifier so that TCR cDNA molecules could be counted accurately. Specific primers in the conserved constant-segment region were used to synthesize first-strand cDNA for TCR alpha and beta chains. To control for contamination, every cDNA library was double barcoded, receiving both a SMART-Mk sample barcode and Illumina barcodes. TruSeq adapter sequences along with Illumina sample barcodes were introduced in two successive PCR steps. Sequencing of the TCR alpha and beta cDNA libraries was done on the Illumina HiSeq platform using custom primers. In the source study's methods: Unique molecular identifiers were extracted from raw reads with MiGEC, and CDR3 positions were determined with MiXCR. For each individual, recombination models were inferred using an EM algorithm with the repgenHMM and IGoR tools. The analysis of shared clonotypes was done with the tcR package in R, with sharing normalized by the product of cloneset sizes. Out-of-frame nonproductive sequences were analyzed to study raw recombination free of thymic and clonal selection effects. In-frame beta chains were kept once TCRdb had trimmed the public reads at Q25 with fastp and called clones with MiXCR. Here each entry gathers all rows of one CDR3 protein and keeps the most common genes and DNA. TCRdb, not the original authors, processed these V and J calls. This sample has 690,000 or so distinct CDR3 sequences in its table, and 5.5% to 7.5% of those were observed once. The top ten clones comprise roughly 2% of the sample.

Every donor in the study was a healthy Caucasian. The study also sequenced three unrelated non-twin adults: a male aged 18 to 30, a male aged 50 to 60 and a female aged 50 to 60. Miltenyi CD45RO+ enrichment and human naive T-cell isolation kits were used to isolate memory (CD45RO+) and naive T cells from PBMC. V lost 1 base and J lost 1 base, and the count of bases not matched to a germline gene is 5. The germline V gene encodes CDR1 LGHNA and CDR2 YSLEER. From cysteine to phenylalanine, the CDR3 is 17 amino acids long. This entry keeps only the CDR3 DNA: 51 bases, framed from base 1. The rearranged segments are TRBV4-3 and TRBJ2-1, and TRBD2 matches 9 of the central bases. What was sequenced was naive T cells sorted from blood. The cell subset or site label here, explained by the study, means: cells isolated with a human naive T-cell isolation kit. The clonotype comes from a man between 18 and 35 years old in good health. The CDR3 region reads CASSQAPSGASYNEQFF. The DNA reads TGCGCCAGCAGCCAAGCGCCTAGCGGGGCATCCTACAATGAGCAGTTCTTC.